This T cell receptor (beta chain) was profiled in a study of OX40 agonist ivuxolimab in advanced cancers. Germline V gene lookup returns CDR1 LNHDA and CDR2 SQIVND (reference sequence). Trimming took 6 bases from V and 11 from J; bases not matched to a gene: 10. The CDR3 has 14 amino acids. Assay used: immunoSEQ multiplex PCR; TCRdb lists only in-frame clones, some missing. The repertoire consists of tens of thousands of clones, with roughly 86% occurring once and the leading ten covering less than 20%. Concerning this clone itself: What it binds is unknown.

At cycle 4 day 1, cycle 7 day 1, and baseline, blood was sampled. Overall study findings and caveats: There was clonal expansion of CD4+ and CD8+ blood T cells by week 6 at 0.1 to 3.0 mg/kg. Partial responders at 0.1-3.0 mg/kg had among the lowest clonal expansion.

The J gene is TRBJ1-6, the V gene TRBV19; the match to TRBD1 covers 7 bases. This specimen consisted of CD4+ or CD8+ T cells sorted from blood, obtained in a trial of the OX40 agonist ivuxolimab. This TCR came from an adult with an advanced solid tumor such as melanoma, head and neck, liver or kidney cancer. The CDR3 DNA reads TGTGCCAGTAGCCCCGGGACAGAATTGACACCCCTCCACTTT. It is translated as CASSPGTELTPLHF. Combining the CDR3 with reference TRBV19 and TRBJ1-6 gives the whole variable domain DGGITQSPKYLFRKEGQNVTLSCEQNLNHDAMYWYRQDPGQGLRLIYYSQIVNDFQKGDIAEGYSVSREKKESFPLTVTSAQKNPTAFYLCASSPGTELTPLHFGNGTRLTVT.